This T cell receptor beta chain was sequenced during a study of multiple sclerosis patients with progressive multifocal leukoencephalopathy. Overall study results and limits: Lower normalized Shannon entropy suggested reduced TRB diversity in most PML patients.

Sequencing was at survey level. Each PCR contained spiked synthetic TR CDR3 controls spanning every V-J pairing. Sequencing used immunoSEQ multiplex PCR; TCRdb keeps in-frame clones, though not all of them. Found here are tens of thousands of clones, 85% to 95% of them singletons; the top ten hold roughly 2%. This CDR3 is 13 amino acids long. After removal of 5 bases from V and 5 bases from J, the junction contained 5 bases not matched to a gene. Germline-derived CDR1 and CDR2 are SGHAT and FQNNGV. To note about this clone: Its antigen remains unknown.

Time point of the sample: before natalizumab initiation. The source material was PBMCs. This rearrangement joins TRBV11-2 to TRBJ1-1; the match to TRBD1 covers 7 bases. The clonotype was recovered from a man between 25 and 39 years old with multiple sclerosis. The CDR3 nucleotides are TGTGCCAGCAGCCAGGGGGTATATACTGAAGCTTTCTTT. Its translation: CASSQGVYTEAFF.